A single sample is the source of the 16 T cell receptor beta chains below, sequenced in a study of T cell changes during pregnancy in multiple sclerosis. Assay: immunoSEQ multiplex PCR; the TCRdb copy retains only in-frame clones and omits some. This sample yields about 32,000 clones, of which roughly nine tenths are seen a single time; about 4.3% belongs to the top ten. The input for sequencing was CD8+ T cells from peripheral blood mononuclear cells, taken in the second trimester of pregnancy. The receptors were gathered from a female donor in good health, enrolled as a control in a pregnancy study.

Only a few counts were recorded for this clone. The rearrangement joins TRBV9 to TRBJ1-1; maybe TRBD1 (5 bases). The CDR3 is 15 amino acids. V was clipped by 0 bases and J by 1 base, with 10 bases between them. The germline V gene has CDR1 SGDLS and CDR2 YYNGEE. The CDR3 spells CASSVDTGENTEAFF. CDR3 nucleotide sequence: TGTGCCAGCAGCGTAGATACGGGGGAGAACACTGAAGCTTTCTTT.

This clone was observed a few times. This CDR3 reads CASSGGGAEAFF. The CDR3 nucleotides read TGTGCCAGCAGCGGGGGGGGAGCTGAAGCTTTCTTT. The chain has TRBV27 and TRBJ1-1; possible D gene TRBD1, 5 bases. CDR3 length: 12 amino acids. Trimming stripped 6 bases from V and 6 bases from J, with 11 bases between. Germline V gene data show CDR1 as MNHEY and CDR2 as SMNVEV (reference sequence).

The chain joins TRBV4-3 to TRBJ2-2; 8 nucleotides align to TRBD1. Germline lookup yields CDR1 LGHNA and CDR2 YSLEER. J was trimmed by 7 bases and V by 1 base; bases with no gene match: 5. This CDR3 region has 15 residues. CDR3 nucleotide sequence: TGCGCCAGCAGCCAAGGGCCAGGGGGCGGCGGGGAGCTGTTTTTT. Its protein product is CASSQGPGGGGELFF.

By frequency in the sample, this clone is medium-sized. The chain uses TRBV30 and TRBJ1-6, with 11 bases fitting TRBD1. CDR3 size: 17 residues. Germline trimming cut 3 bases from V and 7 bases from J; bases unmatched to any gene: 11. Germline values: CDR1 GTSNPN, CDR2 SVGIG (reference sequence). The CDR3 DNA follows: TGTGCCTGGAGGGACCCTTGGACAGGGGGCTGGAATTCACCCCTCCACTTT. This encodes CAWRDPWTGGWNSPLHF.

The V call is TRBV4-3, the J call TRBJ2-7; TRBD1 matches 8 bases. Germline V lookup: CDR1 LGHNA, CDR2 YSLEER. V lost 4 bases and J lost 3; bases outside the gene matches: 26. This CDR3 region has 21 residues. Written as DNA, the CDR3 is TGCGCCAGCAGCCTCTTAACCCCATCGGACGGAGTTGGGACAGGACACTACGAGCAGTACTTC. Translated, it gives CASSLLTPSDGVGTGHYEQYF.

The chain couples TRBV15 to TRBJ2-7, with TRBD1 matching over 8 bases. V dropped 3 bases and J dropped 4; count of bases not matched to a gene: 11. Germline V gene data show CDR1 as LNHNV and CDR2 as YYDKDF (reference sequence). The CDR3 contains 16 residues. CDR3 nucleotide sequence: TGTGCCACCAGCAGGGCCTTTCAGGGGGCGCCGTACGAGCAGTACTTC. Amino acids: CATSRAFQGAPYEQYF.

The chain joins TRBV5-6 to TRBJ1-5; 10 bases fit TRBD1. J lost 2 bases, V lost 2 bases, and 4 bases had no gene match. From germline, CDR1 is SGHDT and CDR2 YYEEEE. The CDR3 contains 16 residues. The CDR3 sequence is CASSLSGTGGNQPQHF. The CDR3 DNA reads as TGTGCCAGCAGCTTATCCGGGACAGGGGGCAATCAGCCCCAGCATTTT.

The CDR3 coding sequence is TGTGCCAGCATGACGGGGGCCTACGAGCAGTACTTC. Translation gives CASMTGAYEQYF. This chain uses TRBV6-1 with TRBJ2-7; D possibly corresponds to TRBD2 (6 bases). V was shortened by 7 bases and J by 2 bases, with 9 bases between the two germline ends. The germline gives CDR1 MNHNS, CDR2 SASEGT. CDR3 size: 12 residues.

This clone was seen once. The chain employs TRBV7-9 and TRBJ2-5, with D possibly TRBD1 on 6 matching bases. V was cut by 3 bases and J by 1 base, with 9 bases left in between. In germline, CDR1 is SEHNR, CDR2 FQNEAQ (reference sequence). The length of the CDR3 is 14 residues. The CDR3 spells CASSFQGTQETQYF. CDR3 DNA: TGTGCCAGCAGCTTCCAGGGGACCCAAGAGACCCAGTACTTC. Looking up the rest from reference TRBV7-9 and TRBJ2-5 gives the full variable domain: DTGVSQNPRHKITKRGQNVTFRCDPISEHNRLYWYRQTLGQGPEFLTYFQNEAQLEKSRLLSDRFSAERPKGSFSTLEIQRTEQGDSAMYLCASSFQGTQETQYFGPGTRLLVL.

For the CDR3, the DNA is TGTGCCTGGTGGACAGGGGTCTACAATGAGCAGTTCTTC. It yields the protein CAWWTGVYNEQFF. The chain employs TRBV30 and TRBJ2-1; 9 bases fit TRBD1. V was clipped by 5 bases and J by 3 bases; unmatched bases: 2. The germline V gene encodes CDR1 GTSNPN and CDR2 SVGIG (reference sequence). The CDR3 loop spans 13 amino acids.

This clone was seen more than once but under ten times. The CDR3 sequence: CASSSDSGSSSGNTIYF. In DNA form, the CDR3 reads TGTGCCAGCAGCTCGGACTCGGGCTCCAGCTCTGGAAACACCATATATTTT. This chain uses TRBV7-9 with TRBJ1-3; D gene uncertain. Germline V gene data show CDR1 as SEHNR and CDR2 as FQNEAQ (reference sequence). The CDR3 loop spans 17 amino acids. V gave up 4 bases and J gave up 0 bases, with 16 bases separating them.

The chain joins TRBV27 to TRBJ1-6; D not certain. The CDR3 covers 16 residues. Germline V gene data show CDR1 as MNHEY and CDR2 as SMNVEV (reference sequence). V was cut by 4 bases and J by 3 bases, with 13 bases left in between. The CDR3 region is CASSSSGVSYNSPLHF. The DNA of the CDR3 is TGTGCCAGCAGTTCGTCCGGGGTCAGCTATAATTCACCCCTCCACTTT.

V gene TRBV2 combines with J gene TRBJ1-2; D remains unclear. The V gene's germline CDR1 is SNHLY and CDR2 FYNNEI. The CDR3 covers 16 residues. Trimming took off 2 bases at V and 4 bases at J, with 17 bases between the two ends. The CDR3 reads CASSEKETNLVYGYTF. For the CDR3, the DNA is TGTGCCAGCAGTGAAAAGGAGACGAATTTAGTCTATGGCTACACCTTC.

The chain uses TRBV6-1 and TRBJ2-1; D possibly corresponds to TRBD2 (6 bases). V shed 6 bases and J shed 2 bases, with 14 bases lying between them. CDR3 length equals 15 residues. CDR1 MNHNS and CDR2 SASEGT come from the germline V gene. The CDR3 DNA is TGTGCCAGCAGAGCAGGGAGGAACACCTACAATGAGCAGTTCTTC. Residues: CASRAGRNTYNEQFF.

The chain is built from TRBV5-8 and TRBJ2-1; TRBD2 agrees at 9 bases. Germline V gene lookup returns CDR1 SGHTS and CDR2 YDEGEE. With 0 bases clipped from V and 8 bases from J, the junction kept 15 bases outside the gene matches. This CDR3 is 18 amino acids long. CDR3 DNA: TGTGCCAGCAGCTTGGTCGGCGGGGGGGGGCCAAGTTTTGATGAGCAGTTCTTC. Amino acid sequence: CASSLVGGGGPSFDEQFF.

V gene TRBV10-3 combines with J gene TRBJ2-5, with 8 bases that match TRBD2. The CDR3 loop spans 14 amino acids. V shed 3 bases, J shed 4 bases, and the junction held 4 bases outside the gene matches. In germline, CDR1 is ENHRY, CDR2 SYGVKD. CDR3 region: CAISDGTRGETQYF. The DNA of the CDR3 is TGTGCCATCAGTGACGGGACTAGGGGAGAGACCCAGTACTTC.